These 28 T cell receptor beta chains were all obtained from the same sample, sequenced in a study of neurological immune-mediated disorders. As to time point: longitudinal time-point 3. TCRdb itself ran the 5' RACE reads through MiXCR, one entry per CDR3 protein. The data show 84,000 or so distinct CDR3 sequences, 3.5% to 5.5% seen once. Sample: PBMCs. The receptors originated from a woman aged 60-75 years with multiple sclerosis.

This clonotype came up many times. The genes are TRBV20-1 and TRBJ1-2; D unclear. Germline lookup yields CDR1 DFQATT and CDR2 SNEGSKA (reference sequence). The CDR3 spans 15 residues. The V and J ends lost 0 bases and 5 bases respectively, with 16 bases between them. The CDR3 DNA sequence: TGCAGTGCTAGAGATAGCAGCTCAGAGATATATGGCTACACCTTC. This gives the protein CSARDSSSEIYGYTF.

This clonotype was counted ten times or more. This chain connects TRBV5-5 to TRBJ2-1; 7 bases agree with TRBD1. Germline V gene sequence: CDR1 SGHKS, CDR2 YYEKEE (reference sequence). CDR3 length equals 12 residues. The V segment lost 0 bases and the J segment 15 bases; nucleotides outside the gene matches: 6. The CDR3 spells CASSLGQGIGFF. CDR3 sequence (DNA): TGTGCCAGCAGCTTGGGACAGGGTATAGGGTTCTTC.

This clonotype was observed a few times. The chain carries TRBV19 and TRBJ2-1; D remains ambiguous. The CDR3 runs 14 residues. With 4 bases removed from V and 8 bases from J, the gap between germline ends came to 15 bases. In germline, CDR1 is LNHDA, CDR2 SQIVND (reference sequence). CDR3 nucleotides: TGTGCCAGTAGTACCCCAGGTCGAAGGGATGAGCAGTTCTTC. It specifies CASSTPGRRDEQFF.

This clonotype was seen repeatedly, ten times or more. This chain connects TRBV5-4 to TRBJ2-1; TRBD2 matches at 10 bases. V was clipped by 2 bases and J by 2 bases; unmatched bases: 1. This CDR3 is built from 15 residues. Per the germline V gene, CDR1 is SGHNT and CDR2 is YYREEE (reference sequence). The CDR3 DNA follows: TGTGCCAGCAGCTTAGCGGGGGGGACCTACAATGAGCAGTTCTTC. This gives the protein CASSLAGGTYNEQFF.

This clonotype has ten or more counts. DNA of the CDR3: TGCAGCGTTGGAGGGACATTGGGAAACACCATATATTTT. This sequence encodes CSVGGTLGNTIYF. The gene calls are TRBV29-1 and TRBJ1-3; D possibly corresponds to TRBD1 (6 bases). V shed 4 bases and J shed 4 bases, with 11 bases lying between them. Germline CDR1 SQVTM, CDR2 ANQGSEA. CDR3 length: 13 residues.

This clonotype was seen repeatedly, ten times or more. This rearrangement joins TRBV5-1 to TRBJ2-7; D possibly corresponds to TRBD1 (6 bases). Germline V CDR1 and CDR2: SGHRS, YFSETQ. The V end was cut by 4 bases, the J end by 2 bases, with 10 bases between. This CDR3 has 13 amino acids. In nucleotides, the CDR3 is TGCGCCAGCAGCACCGGACAGACCTACGAGCAGTACTTC. Translating it yields CASSTGQTYEQYF.

Ten or more counts support this clonotype. The V and J genes are TRBV20-1 and TRBJ1-1; perhaps TRBD1 as D (5 bases). The CDR3 covers 14 residues. The V and J ends lost 5 bases and 6 bases respectively, with 19 bases between them. Germline V CDR1 and CDR2: DFQATT, SNEGSKA (reference sequence). This CDR3 reads CSARRPQGLPEAFF. Written as DNA, the CDR3 is TGCAGTGCTCGAAGGCCCCAGGGTCTACCTGAAGCTTTCTTT.

This clonotype was observed many times. The chain couples TRBV5-1 to TRBJ1-1; TRBD1 agrees at 7 bases. Trimming cost V 6 bases and J 4 bases; bases outside gene matches: 6. Germline loops: CDR1 SGHRS, CDR2 YFSETQ. The CDR3 consists of 13 residues. DNA of the CDR3: TGCGCCAGCAAGAACAGGGGAGGCACTGAAGCTTTCTTT. Its translation: CASKNRGGTEAFF.

This clonotype was seen at least ten times. This rearrangement joins TRBV20-1 to TRBJ2-7; 7 bases align to TRBD1. Per germline, CDR1 DFQATT and CDR2 SNEGSKA (reference sequence). The V gene end was trimmed by 6 bases and the J gene end by 2 bases; junction bases not matched to a gene: 4. CDR3 size: 12 residues. CDR3 DNA: TGCAGTGCGAAGGGGGCTACCTACGAGCAGTACTTC. Its translation: CSAKGATYEQYF.

This clonotype was counted many times. This chain joins TRBV6-6 and TRBJ2-5, with a weak D call TRBD1 (7 bases). V lost 6 bases, J lost 2 bases, and 10 bases lay in between. CDR3 length: 13 residues. Germline assignment: CDR1 MNHNY and CDR2 SVGAGI (reference sequence). The CDR3 DNA is TGTGCCAGCAGATCAGGGGGGCAAGAGACCCAGTACTTC. It translates to CASRSGGQETQYF.

This clonotype has ten or more counts. This chain joins TRBV7-9 and TRBJ2-1, with 12 bases identical to TRBD1. The V gene's germline CDR1 is SEHNR and CDR2 FQNEAQ (reference sequence). This CDR3 has 17 residues. V shed 3 bases and J 1 base; nucleotides not matched to a gene: 4. In DNA form, the CDR3 reads TGTGCCAGCAGCTTGGGGACAGGGGGCGCATCCTACAATGAGCAGTTCTTC. It is translated as CASSLGTGGASYNEQFF.

This clonotype was counted at least ten times. J is TRBJ2-3 and V is TRBV10-1; no clear D. The germline CDR1 and CDR2 sequences are WNHNN and SYGVQD (reference sequence). V gave up 4 bases and J gave up 4 bases, with 15 bases separating them. This CDR3 has 15 amino acids. The CDR3 sequence: CASSGLAVGSDTQYF. CDR3 nucleotide sequence: TGCGCCAGCAGTGGACTGGCCGTTGGGTCAGATACGCAGTATTTT.

This clonotype was recorded at least ten times. This sequence joins TRBV7-9 and TRBJ1-1, with unresolved D. Germline V lookup: CDR1 SEHNR, CDR2 FQNEAQ (reference sequence). V was shortened by 5 bases and J by 1 base, with 8 bases between the two germline ends. CDR3 size: 13 residues. The CDR3 reads CASSPQPNTEAFF. In DNA, the CDR3 is TGTGCCAGCAGCCCTCAGCCGAACACTGAAGCTTTCTTT.

This clonotype has at least ten counts. J is TRBJ2-1 and V is TRBV5-1, with a weak D call TRBD1 (6 bases). CDR3 length equals 15 residues. The germline gives CDR1 SGHRS, CDR2 YFSETQ. Trimming took off 2 bases at V and 5 bases at J, with 14 bases between the two ends. The CDR3 spells CASSLSGTPNNEQFF. CDR3 bases: TGCGCCAGCAGCTTATCCGGGACACCGAACAATGAGCAGTTCTTC.

There are many counts of this clonotype. The chain uses TRBV4-1 and TRBJ1-4, with a weak D call TRBD1 (5 bases). From germline, CDR1 is MGHRA and CDR2 YSYEKL. V lost 1 base, J lost 5 bases, and 11 bases lay in between. There are 15 residues in the CDR3. The CDR3 bases are TGCGCCAGCAGCCAAGCCCCGGGGGGGAATGAAAAACTGTTTTTT. Its translation is CASSQAPGGNEKLFF.

This clonotype appeared many times. V usage is TRBV7-9 and J usage is TRBJ2-2; D gene uncertain. CDR3 length: 13 residues. Germline V gene sequence: CDR1 SEHNR, CDR2 FQNEAQ (reference sequence). Trimming left V 5 bases short and J 5 bases short, with 9 bases between. The CDR3 region has the DNA TGTGCCAGCAGCCGTCCGGTGACCGGGGAGCTGTTTTTT. Protein sequence: CASSRPVTGELFF. Complete variable domain (other parts from reference TRBV7-9 and TRBJ2-2): DTGVSQNPRHKITKRGQNVTFRCDPISEHNRLYWYRQTLGQGPEFLTYFQNEAQLEKSRLLSDRFSAERPKGSFSTLEIQRTEQGDSAMYLCASSRPVTGELFFGEGSRLTVL.

This clonotype was counted many times. This chain connects TRBV12-3 or TRBV12-4 to TRBJ2-1; 15 nucleotides align to TRBD2. This CDR3 comprises 16 residues. Trimming took 1 base from V and 9 from J; bases not matched to a gene: 4. DNA for the CDR3: TGTGCCAGCAGTTTAGGGACTAGCGGGGGGGCCGGTGAGCAGTTCTTC. Residues: CASSLGTSGGAGEQFF.

This clonotype was counted many times. The rearrangement links TRBV11-2 to TRBJ1-1, with 7 bases lining up with TRBD1. Germline trimming cut 5 bases from V and 1 base from J; bases unmatched to any gene: 10. CDR3 length: 16 amino acids. The germline CDR1 and CDR2 sequences are SGHAT and FQNNGV. This CDR3 reads CASSDGYRGRNTEAFF. In nucleotides, the CDR3 is TGTGCCAGCAGCGATGGGTACAGGGGAAGGAACACTGAAGCTTTCTTT.

This clonotype has a count of ten or more. The gene calls are TRBV11-3 and TRBJ2-1, with D uncertain. Germline V CDR1 and CDR2: SGHNT, YENEEA. V lost 4 bases, J lost 3 bases, and 10 bases lay in between. CDR3 length: 14 residues. For the CDR3, the DNA is TGTGCCAGCAGCTCTAGTGCGGTCTACAATGAGCAGTTCTTC. Amino acid sequence: CASSSSAVYNEQFF.

This clonotype showed up many times. V and J are TRBV7-2 and TRBJ1-2, with TRBD1 as a possible D gene (6 bases). There are 14 residues in the CDR3. V lost 5 bases and J lost 3, with 13 bases in between. Germline CDR1 and CDR2: SGHTA and FQGNSA. The CDR3 DNA sequence: TGTGCCAGCAGCCCCCTCGGGGGCGACTATGGCTACACCTTC. It yields the protein CASSPLGGDYGYTF.

This clonotype has a count of ten or more. The rearrangement joins TRBV28 to TRBJ2-2; 7 bases line up with TRBD2. The ends lost 6 bases at V and 7 bases at J; junction bases unmatched: 14. There are 16 residues in the CDR3. Germline CDR1 is MDHEN and CDR2 is SYDVKM. In nucleotides, the CDR3 is TGTGCCAGCAGGGAGCCGGGGGGAAGAAGTGGCGGGGAGCTGTTTTTT. Residues: CASREPGGRSGGELFF. Full variable domain (missing parts from reference TRBV28 and TRBJ2-2): DVKVTQSSRYLVKRTGEKVFLECVQDMDHENMFWYRQDPGLGLRLIYFSYDVKMKEKGDIPEGYSVSREKKERFSLILESASTNQTSMYLCASREPGGRSGGELFFGEGSRLTVL.

The chain combines TRBV6-2 or TRBV6-3 with TRBJ2-7; D possibly matches TRBD1 or TRBD2 (5 bases each). The CDR3 has 14 residues. Germline CDR1 and CDR2: MNHEY and SVGEGT. V lost 5 bases to trimming and J lost 1 base, with 12 bases between them. The CDR3 loop is CASSLGVRSYEQYF. CDR3 nucleotide sequence: TGTGCCAGCAGTCTGGGGGTGCGGTCCTACGAGCAGTACTTC.

This clonotype appeared many times. The genes are TRBV5-1 and TRBJ2-3, with 8 bases lining up with TRBD2. The length of the CDR3 is 15 residues. The germline CDR1 and CDR2 sequences are SGHRS and YFSETQ. The V segment lost 4 bases and the J segment 0 bases; nucleotides outside the gene matches: 4. CDR3 nucleotides: TGCGCCAGCAGCGAGGGACTAGGGAGCACAGATACGCAGTATTTT. It encodes CASSEGLGSTDTQYF.

In its sample, this clonotype was seen many times. The rearrangement uses TRBV5-6 and TRBJ1-1; D is possibly TRBD1 (5 bases). The V gene lost 0 bases and the J gene lost 3 bases, with 12 bases spanning the gap. Germline V CDR1 and CDR2: SGHDT, YYEEEE. CDR3 length equals 15 residues. The CDR3 reads CASSLVAGLYTEAFF. CDR3 coding DNA: TGTGCCAGCAGCTTGGTTGCAGGGTTGTACACTGAAGCTTTCTTT.

This clonotype was found many times. The CDR3 spells CASSGTGTSNQPQHF. The CDR3 DNA is TGTGCCAGCAGCGGCACAGGGACAAGCAATCAGCCCCAGCATTTT. This chain joins TRBV6-6 and TRBJ1-5, with D perhaps matching TRBD1 (6 bases). V was shortened by 6 bases and J by 1 base, with 13 bases between the two germline ends. Looked up from germline, CDR1 is MNHNY and CDR2 is SVGAGI (reference sequence). CDR3 length equals 15 residues.

This clonotype was seen repeatedly, ten times or more. The chain couples TRBV24-1 to TRBJ1-2, with 8 nucleotides matching TRBD1. Trimming at V came to 1 base and at J to 2 bases, leaving 5 bases not matched to a gene. CDR1 and CDR2 (germline): KGHDR, SFDVKD. The CDR3 consists of 16 residues. CDR3 nucleotides: TGTGCCACCAGTGATTTCCTCGGACAGGGCAACTATGGCTACACCTTC. This gives the protein CATSDFLGQGNYGYTF.

Many counts were recorded for this clonotype. The genes are TRBV7-2 and TRBJ2-1; TRBD2 might be the D (6 bases). Germline assignment: CDR1 SGHTA and CDR2 FQGNSA. The CDR3 extends over 16 amino acids. The V end was cut by 3 bases, the J end by 4 bases, with 16 bases between. This CDR3 is CASSLGGGSEYNEQFF. CDR3 in DNA: TGTGCCAGCAGCTTGGGGGGTGGATCGGAGTACAATGAGCAGTTCTTC.

This clonotype has ten or more counts. V is TRBV7-9 and J is TRBJ2-3; the D gene could be TRBD1 or TRBD2 (5 bases each). V lost 5 bases and J lost 0, with 9 bases in between. The CDR3 contains 14 residues. The germline gives CDR1 SEHNR, CDR2 FQNEAQ (reference sequence). In DNA, the CDR3 is TGTGCCAGCAGCCCTGAGGGGAGCACAGATACGCAGTATTTT. Its translation: CASSPEGSTDTQYF.